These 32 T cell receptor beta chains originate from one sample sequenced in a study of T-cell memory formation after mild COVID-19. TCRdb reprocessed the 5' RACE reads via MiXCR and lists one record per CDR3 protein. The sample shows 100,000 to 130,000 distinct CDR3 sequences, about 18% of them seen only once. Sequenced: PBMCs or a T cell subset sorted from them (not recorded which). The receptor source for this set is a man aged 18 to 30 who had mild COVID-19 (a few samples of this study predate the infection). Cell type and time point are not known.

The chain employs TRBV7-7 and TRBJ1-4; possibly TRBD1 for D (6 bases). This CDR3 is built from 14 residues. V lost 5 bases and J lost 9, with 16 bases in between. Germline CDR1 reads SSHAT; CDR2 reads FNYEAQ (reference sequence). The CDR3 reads CASSMDSSTKKLFF. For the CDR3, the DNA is TGTGCCAGCAGCATGGACAGCTCGACGAAAAAACTGTTTTTT. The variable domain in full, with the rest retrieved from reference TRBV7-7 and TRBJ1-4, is GAGVSQSPRYKVTKRGQDVTLRCDPISSHATLYWYQQALGQGPEFLTYFNYEAQPDKSGLPSDRFSAERPEGSISTLTIQRTEQRDSAMYRCASSMDSSTKKLFFGSGTQLSVL.

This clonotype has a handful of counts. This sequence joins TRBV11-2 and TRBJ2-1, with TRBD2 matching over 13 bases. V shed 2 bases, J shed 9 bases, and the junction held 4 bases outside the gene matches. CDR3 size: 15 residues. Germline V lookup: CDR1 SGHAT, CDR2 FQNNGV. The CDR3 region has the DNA TGTGCCAGCAGCTTAAGGACTAGCGGGGGACTTGAGCAGTTCTTC. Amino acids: CASSLRTSGGLEQFF.

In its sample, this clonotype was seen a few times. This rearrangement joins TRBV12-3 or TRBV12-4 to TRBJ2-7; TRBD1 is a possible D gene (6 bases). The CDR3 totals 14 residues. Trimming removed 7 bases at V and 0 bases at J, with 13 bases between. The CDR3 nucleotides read TGTGCCAGCACCCTGACAGGCGTCTCCTACGAGCAGTACTTC. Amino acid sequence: CASTLTGVSYEQYF.

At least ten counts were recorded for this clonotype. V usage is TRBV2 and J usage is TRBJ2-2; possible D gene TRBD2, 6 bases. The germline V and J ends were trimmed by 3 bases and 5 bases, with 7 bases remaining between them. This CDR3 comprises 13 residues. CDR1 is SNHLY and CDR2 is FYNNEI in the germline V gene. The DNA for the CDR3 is TGTGCCAGCAGTGATCGGGGGACCGGGGAGCTGTTTTTT. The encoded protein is CASSDRGTGELFF.

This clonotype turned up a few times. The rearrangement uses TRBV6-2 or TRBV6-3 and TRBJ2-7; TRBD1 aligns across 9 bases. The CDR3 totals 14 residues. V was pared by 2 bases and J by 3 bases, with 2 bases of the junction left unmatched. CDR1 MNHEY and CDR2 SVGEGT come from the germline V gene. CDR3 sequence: CASSYADRGYEQYV. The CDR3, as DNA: TGTGCCAGCAGTTACGCGGACAGGGGCTACGAGCAGTACGTC.

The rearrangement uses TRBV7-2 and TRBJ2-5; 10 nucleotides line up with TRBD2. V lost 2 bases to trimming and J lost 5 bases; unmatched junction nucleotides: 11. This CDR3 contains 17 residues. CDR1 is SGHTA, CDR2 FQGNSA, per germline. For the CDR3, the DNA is TGTGCCAGCAGCTTAAGCCCACTTAGCGGGGGGTCGGAGACCCAGTACTTC. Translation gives CASSLSPLSGGSETQYF. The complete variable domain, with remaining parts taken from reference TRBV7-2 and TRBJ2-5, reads GAGVSQSPSNKVTEKGKDVELRCDPISGHTALYWYRQSLGQGLEFLIYFQGNSAPDKSGLPSDRFSAERTGGSVSTLTIQRTQQEDSAVYLCASSLSPLSGGSETQYFGPGTRLLVL.

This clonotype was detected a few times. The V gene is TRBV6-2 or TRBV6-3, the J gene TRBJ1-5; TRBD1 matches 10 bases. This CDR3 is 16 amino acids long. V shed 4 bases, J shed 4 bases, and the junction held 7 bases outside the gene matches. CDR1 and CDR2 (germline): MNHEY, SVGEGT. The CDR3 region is CASSSLDRGDNQPQHF. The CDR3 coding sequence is TGTGCCAGCAGTTCCCTGGACAGGGGGGATAATCAGCCCCAGCATTTT.

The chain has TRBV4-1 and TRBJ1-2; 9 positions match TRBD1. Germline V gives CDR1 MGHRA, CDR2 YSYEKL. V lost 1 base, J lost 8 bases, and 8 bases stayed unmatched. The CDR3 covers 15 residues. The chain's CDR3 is CASSQASGQGRGYTF. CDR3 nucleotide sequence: TGCGCCAGCAGCCAAGCCTCGGGACAGGGTCGGGGCTACACCTTC.

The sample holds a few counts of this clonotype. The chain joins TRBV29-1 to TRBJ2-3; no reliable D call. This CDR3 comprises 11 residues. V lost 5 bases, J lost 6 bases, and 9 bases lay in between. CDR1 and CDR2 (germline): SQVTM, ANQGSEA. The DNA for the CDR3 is TGCAGCGTTTCCCGTTACGATACGCAGTATTTT. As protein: CSVSRYDTQYF.

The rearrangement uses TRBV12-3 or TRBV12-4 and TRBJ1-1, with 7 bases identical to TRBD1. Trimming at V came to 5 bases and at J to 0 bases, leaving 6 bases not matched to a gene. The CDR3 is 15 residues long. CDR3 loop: CASSQRQGMNTEAFF. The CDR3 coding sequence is TGTGCCAGCAGTCAACGACAGGGAATGAACACTGAAGCTTTCTTT.

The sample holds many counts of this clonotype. CDR3 loop: CSVEPGLSGETQYF. For the CDR3, the DNA is TGCAGCGTTGAACCGGGGCTGTCGGGGGAGACCCAGTACTTC. The V gene is TRBV29-1, the J gene TRBJ2-5; D possibly uses TRBD1 or TRBD2 (5 bases each). This CDR3 has 14 amino acids. V lost 2 bases and J 5 bases, leaving 15 bases between the germline ends. Germline V gene lookup returns CDR1 SQVTM and CDR2 ANQGSEA.

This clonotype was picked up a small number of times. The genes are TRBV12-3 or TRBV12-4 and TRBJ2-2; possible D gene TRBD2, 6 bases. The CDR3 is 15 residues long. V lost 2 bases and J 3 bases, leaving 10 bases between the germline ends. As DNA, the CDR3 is TGTGCCAGCAGTTTACGGCGGGGACACACCGGGGAGCTGTTTTTT. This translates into CASSLRRGHTGELFF.

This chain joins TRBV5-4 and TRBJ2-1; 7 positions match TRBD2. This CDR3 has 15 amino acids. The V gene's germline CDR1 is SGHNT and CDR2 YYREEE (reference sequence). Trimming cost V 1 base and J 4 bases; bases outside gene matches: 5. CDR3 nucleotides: TGTGCCAGCAGCTTGTTTGGGGGGGGATACAATGAGCAGTTCTTC. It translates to CASSLFGGGYNEQFF.

Here the CDR3 reads CGSAGQATDTQYF. The DNA of the CDR3 is TGTGGTTCGGCAGGGCAAGCCACAGATACGCAGTATTTT. V gene TRBV10-3 combines with J gene TRBJ2-3, with a weak D call TRBD1 (5 bases). The CDR3 loop spans 13 amino acids. Germline-derived CDR1 and CDR2 are ENHRY and SYGVKD.

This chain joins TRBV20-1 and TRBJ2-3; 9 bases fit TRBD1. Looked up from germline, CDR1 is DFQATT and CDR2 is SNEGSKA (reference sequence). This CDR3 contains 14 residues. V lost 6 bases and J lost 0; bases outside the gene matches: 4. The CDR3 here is CSAYRGRSTDTQYF. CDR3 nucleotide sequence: TGCAGTGCGTACAGGGGGCGAAGCACAGATACGCAGTATTTT.

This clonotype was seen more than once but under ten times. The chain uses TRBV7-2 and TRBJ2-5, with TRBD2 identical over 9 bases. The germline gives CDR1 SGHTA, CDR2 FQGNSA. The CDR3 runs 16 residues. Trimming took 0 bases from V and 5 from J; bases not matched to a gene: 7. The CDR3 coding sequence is TGTGCCAGCAGCTTAGCCCAAGGACTAGCGCTGGAGACCCAGTACTTC. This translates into CASSLAQGLALETQYF.

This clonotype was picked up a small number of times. Here the CDR3 reads CSVQGENQPQHF. The CDR3 nucleotides are TGCAGCGTTCAGGGTGAAAATCAGCCCCAGCATTTT. The chain is built from TRBV29-1 and TRBJ1-5; tentative D call: TRBD1 (5 bases). Germline lookup yields CDR1 SQVTM and CDR2 ANQGSEA. There are 12 residues in the CDR3. The V and J ends lost 5 bases and 4 bases respectively, with 9 bases between them.

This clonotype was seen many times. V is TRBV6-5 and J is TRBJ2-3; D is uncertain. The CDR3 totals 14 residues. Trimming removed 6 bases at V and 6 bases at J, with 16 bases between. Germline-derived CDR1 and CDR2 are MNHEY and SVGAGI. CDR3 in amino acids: CASRRNDLADTQYF. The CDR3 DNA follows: TGTGCCAGCAGGCGAAACGACTTAGCTGATACGCAGTATTTT.

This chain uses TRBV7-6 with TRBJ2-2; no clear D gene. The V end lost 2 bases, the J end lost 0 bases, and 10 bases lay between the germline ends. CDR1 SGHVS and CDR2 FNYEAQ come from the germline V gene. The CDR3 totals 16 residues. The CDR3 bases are TGTGCCAGCAGCTTACAGGTCGTGACGAACACCGGGGAGCTGTTTTTT. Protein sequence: CASSLQVVTNTGELFF. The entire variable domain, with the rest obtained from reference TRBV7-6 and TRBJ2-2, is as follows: GAGVSQSPRYKVTKRGQDVALRCDPISGHVSLYWYRQALGQGPEFLTYFNYEAQQDKSGLPNDRFSAERPEGSISTLTIQRTEQRDSAMYRCASSLQVVTNTGELFFGEGSRLTVL.

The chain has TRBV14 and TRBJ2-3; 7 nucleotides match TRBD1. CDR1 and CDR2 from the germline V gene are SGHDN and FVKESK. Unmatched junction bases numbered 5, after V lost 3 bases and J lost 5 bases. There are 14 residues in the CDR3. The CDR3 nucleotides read TGTGCCAGCAGCCATCGACAGGGCTTAGATACGCAGTATTTT. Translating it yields CASSHRQGLDTQYF.

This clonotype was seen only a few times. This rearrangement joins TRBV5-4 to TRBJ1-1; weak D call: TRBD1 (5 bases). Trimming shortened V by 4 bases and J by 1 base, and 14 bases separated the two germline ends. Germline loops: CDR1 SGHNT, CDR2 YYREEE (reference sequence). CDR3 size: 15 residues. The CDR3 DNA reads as TGTGCCAGCAGCGGACCTGCTCAGGGGAACACTGAAGCTTTCTTT. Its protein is CASSGPAQGNTEAFF. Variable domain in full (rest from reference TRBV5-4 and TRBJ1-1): ETGVTQSPTHLIKTRGQQVTLRCSSQSGHNTVSWYQQALGQGPQFIFQYYREEENGRGNFPPRFSGLQFPNYSSELNVNALELDDSALYLCASSGPAQGNTEAFFGQGTRLTVV.

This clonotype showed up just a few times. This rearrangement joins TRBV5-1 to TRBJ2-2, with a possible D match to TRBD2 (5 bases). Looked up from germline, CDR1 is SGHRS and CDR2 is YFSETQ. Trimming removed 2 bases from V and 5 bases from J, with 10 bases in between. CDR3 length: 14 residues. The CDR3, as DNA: TGCGCCAGCAGCTTAACTAGTCCGACCGGGGAGCTGTTTTTT. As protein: CASSLTSPTGELFF.

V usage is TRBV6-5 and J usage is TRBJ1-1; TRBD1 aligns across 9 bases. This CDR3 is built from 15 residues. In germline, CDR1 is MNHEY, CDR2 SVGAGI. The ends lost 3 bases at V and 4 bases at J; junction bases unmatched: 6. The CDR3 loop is CASSYSDRGGTEAFF. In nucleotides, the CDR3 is TGTGCCAGCAGTTATTCCGACAGGGGGGGCACTGAAGCTTTCTTT.

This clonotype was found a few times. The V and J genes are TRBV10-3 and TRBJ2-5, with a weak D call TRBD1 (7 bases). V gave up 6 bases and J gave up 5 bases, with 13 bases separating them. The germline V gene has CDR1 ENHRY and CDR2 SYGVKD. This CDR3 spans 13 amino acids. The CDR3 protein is CAIRGQAGETQYF. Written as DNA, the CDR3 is TGTGCCATCAGAGGACAGGCGGGGGAGACCCAGTACTTC.

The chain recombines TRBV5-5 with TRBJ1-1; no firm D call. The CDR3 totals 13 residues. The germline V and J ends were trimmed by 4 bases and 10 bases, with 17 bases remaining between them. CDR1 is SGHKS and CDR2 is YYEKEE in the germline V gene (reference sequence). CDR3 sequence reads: CASSQFGRRGAFF. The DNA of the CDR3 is TGTGCCAGCAGCCAATTCGGACGGAGAGGAGCTTTCTTT. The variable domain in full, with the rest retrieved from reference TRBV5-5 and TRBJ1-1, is DAGVTQSPTHLIKTRGQQVTLRCSPISGHKSVSWYQQVLGQGPQFIFQYYEKEERGRGNFPDRFSARQFPNYSSELNVNALLLGDSALYLCASSQFGRRGAFFGQGTRLTVV.

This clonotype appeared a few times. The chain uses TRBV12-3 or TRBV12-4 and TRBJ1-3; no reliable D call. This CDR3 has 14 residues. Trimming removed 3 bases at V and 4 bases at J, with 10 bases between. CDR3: CASSFSAAGNTIYF. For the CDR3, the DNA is TGTGCCAGCAGTTTCTCGGCAGCCGGAAACACCATATATTTT.

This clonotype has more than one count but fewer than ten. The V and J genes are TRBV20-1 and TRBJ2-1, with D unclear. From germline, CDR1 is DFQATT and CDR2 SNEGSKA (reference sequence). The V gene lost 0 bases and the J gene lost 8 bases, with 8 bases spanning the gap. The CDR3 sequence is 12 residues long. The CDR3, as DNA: TGCAGTGCTAGAGATCTGGGATATGAGCAGTTCTTC. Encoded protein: CSARDLGYEQFF.

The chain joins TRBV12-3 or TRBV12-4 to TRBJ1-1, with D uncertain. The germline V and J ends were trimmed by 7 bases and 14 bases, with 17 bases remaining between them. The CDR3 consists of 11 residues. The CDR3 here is CASTLAPPEFF. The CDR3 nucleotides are TGTGCCAGCACACTCGCCCCTCCTGAATTCTTT.

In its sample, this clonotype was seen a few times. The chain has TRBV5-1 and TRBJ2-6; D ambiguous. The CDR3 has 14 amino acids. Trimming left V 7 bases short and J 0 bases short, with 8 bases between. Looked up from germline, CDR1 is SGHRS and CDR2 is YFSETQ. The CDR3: CASGAASGANVLTF. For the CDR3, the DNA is TGCGCCAGCGGAGCAGCCTCTGGGGCCAACGTCCTGACTTTC.

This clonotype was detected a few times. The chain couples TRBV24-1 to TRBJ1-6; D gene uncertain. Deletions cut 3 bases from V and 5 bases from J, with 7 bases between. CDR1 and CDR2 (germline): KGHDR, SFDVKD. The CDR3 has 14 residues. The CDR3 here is CATSDGVNNSPLHF. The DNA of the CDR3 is TGTGCCACCAGTGATGGGGTTAATAATTCACCCCTCCACTTT.

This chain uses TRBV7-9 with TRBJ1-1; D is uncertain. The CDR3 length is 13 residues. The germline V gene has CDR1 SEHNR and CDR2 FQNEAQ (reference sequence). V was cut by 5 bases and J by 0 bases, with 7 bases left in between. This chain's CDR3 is CASSDQVNTEAFF. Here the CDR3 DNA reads TGTGCCAGCAGCGACCAAGTGAACACTGAAGCTTTCTTT. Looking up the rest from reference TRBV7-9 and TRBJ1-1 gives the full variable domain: DTGVSQNPRHKITKRGQNVTFRCDPISEHNRLYWYRQTLGQGPEFLTYFQNEAQLEKSRLLSDRFSAERPKGSFSTLEIQRTEQGDSAMYLCASSDQVNTEAFFGQGTRLTVV.

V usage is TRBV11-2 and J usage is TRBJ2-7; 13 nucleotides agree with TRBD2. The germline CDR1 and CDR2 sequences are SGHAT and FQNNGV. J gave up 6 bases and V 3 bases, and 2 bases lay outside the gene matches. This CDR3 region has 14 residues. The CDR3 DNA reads TGTGCCAGCAGCTTTGGGACTAGCGGGGTCGAGCAGTACTTC. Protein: CASSFGTSGVEQYF.